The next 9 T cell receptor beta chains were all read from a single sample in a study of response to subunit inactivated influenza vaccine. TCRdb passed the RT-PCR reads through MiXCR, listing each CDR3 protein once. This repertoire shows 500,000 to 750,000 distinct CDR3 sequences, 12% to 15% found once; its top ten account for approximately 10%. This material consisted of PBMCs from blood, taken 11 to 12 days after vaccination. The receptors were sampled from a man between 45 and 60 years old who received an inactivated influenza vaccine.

DNA of the CDR3: TGTGCCAGCAGCTTAGCGGTGGCAGGCGGAGGCTACGGCTACACCTTC. Its translation: CASSLAVAGGGYGYTF. This rearrangement joins TRBV7-8 to TRBJ1-2, with D uncertain. Germline CDR1 and CDR2: SGHVS and FQNEAQ. The CDR3 consists of 16 residues. With 0 bases removed from V and 8 bases from J, the gap between germline ends came to 19 bases.

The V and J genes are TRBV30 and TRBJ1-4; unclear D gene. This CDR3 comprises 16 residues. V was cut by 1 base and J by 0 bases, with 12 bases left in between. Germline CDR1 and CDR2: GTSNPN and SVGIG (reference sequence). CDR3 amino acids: CAWSGGRTSTNEKLFF. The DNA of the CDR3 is TGTGCCTGGAGTGGCGGCAGAACCTCAACTAATGAAAAACTGTTTTTT.

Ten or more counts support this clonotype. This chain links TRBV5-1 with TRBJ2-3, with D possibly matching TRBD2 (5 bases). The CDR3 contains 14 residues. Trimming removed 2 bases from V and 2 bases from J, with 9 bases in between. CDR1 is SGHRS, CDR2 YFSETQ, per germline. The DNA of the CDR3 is TGCGCCAGCAGCTTAGAGGGCCCCACAGATACGCAGTATTTT. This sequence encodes CASSLEGPTDTQYF.

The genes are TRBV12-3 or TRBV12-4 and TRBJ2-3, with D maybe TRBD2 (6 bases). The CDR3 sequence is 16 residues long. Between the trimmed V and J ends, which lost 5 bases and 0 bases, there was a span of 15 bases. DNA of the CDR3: TGTGCCAGCAGTACCGGCCCAAGCGGGAGCACAGATACGCAGTATTTT. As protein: CASSTGPSGSTDTQYF.

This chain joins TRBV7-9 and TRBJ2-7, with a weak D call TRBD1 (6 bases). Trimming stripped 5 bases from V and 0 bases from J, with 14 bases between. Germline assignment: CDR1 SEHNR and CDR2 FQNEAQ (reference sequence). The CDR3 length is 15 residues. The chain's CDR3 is CASSREGEHSYEQYF. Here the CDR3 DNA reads TGTGCCAGCAGCCGAGAGGGGGAGCACTCCTACGAGCAGTACTTC.

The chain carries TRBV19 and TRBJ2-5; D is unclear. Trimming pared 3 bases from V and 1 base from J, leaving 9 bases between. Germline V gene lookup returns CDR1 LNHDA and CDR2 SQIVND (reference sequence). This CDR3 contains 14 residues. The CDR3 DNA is TGTGCCAGTAGTATTAGAAGCAGCCAAGAGACCCAGTACTTC. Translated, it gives CASSIRSSQETQYF.

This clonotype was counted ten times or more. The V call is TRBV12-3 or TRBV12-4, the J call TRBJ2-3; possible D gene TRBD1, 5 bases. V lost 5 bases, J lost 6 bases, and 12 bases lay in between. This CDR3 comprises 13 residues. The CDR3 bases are TGTGCCAGCAGTAGACAGCGTTGGGATACGCAGTATTTT. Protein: CASSRQRWDTQYF.

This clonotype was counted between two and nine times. This CDR3 reads CASSQEFLAGGRGSEQYF. CDR3 bases: TGTGCCAGCAGCCAAGAGTTCCTAGCGGGGGGCCGAGGGAGCGAGCAGTACTTC. The rearrangement links TRBV14 to TRBJ2-7; 11 nucleotides line up with TRBD2. Germline values: CDR1 SGHDN, CDR2 FVKESK. V dropped 0 bases and J dropped 6; count of bases not matched to a gene: 13. The CDR3 covers 18 residues.

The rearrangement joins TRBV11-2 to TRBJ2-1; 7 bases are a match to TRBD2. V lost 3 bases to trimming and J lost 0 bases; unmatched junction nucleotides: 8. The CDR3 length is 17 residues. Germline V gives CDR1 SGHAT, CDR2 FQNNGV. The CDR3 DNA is TGTGCCAGCAGCTTTAGAGTAGCGGGCAGCTCCTACAATGAGCAGTTCTTC. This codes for CASSFRVAGSSYNEQFF.